These T cell receptor beta chains were read from a single sample in a study of T-cell reconstitution after alpha-beta-depleted transplantation in children. TCRdb recomputed calls from the PCR reads with MiXCR, one row per CDR3 protein. The sample yields some 310,000 distinct CDR3 sequences, around 25% seen once. Sequencing used PBMCs, mostly from graft donor cells, obtained 180 days after TCRalphabeta/CD19-depleted stem cell transplant. Receptors originate from a male patient between 10 and 17 years old who had a stem cell transplant for acute lymphoblastic leukemia, so the T cells may come from the graft donor. CDR3s include the opening cysteine and the closing phenylalanine or tryptophan. D genes are given only for firm matches. Expanded clones are given a class, and other clones once, few, many or no size at all.

D	V	size	J	CDR3	DNA
NA	TRBV20-1	few	TRBJ2-7	CSAMQGSIPYEQYF	TGCAGTGCTATGCAGGGGAGCATTCCCTACGAGCAGTACTTC
TRBD1	TRBV20-1	few	TRBJ1-3	CSARTGGTGNTIYF	TGCAGTGCGAGGACAGGGGGAACTGGAAACACCATATATTTT
NA	TRBV7-9	NA	TRBJ2-7	CASSLEGRYYEQYF	TGTGCCAGCAGCTTAGAGGGCAGGTACTACGAGCAGTACTTC
NA	TRBV19	NA	TRBJ2-1	CASSIDIYNEQFF	TGTGCCAGTAGTATAGATATCTACAATGAGCAGTTCTTC
NA	TRBV20-1	NA	TRBJ2-3	CSANLRRDTQYF	TGCAGTGCCAACCTTAGGAGGGATACGCAGTATTTT
NA	TRBV4-1	NA	TRBJ2-7	CASSQVPVPSYEQYF	TGCGCCAGCAGCCAAGTTCCAGTACCCTCCTACGAGCAGTACTTC
NA	TRBV10-2	few	TRBJ2-7	CASSEPQGTYEQYF	TGCGCCAGCAGTGAGCCACAGGGAACCTACGAGCAGTACTTC
NA	TRBV27	NA	TRBJ2-7	CASSFQRGHEQYF	TGTGCCAGCAGTTTCCAAAGGGGACACGAGCAGTACTTC
TRBD1	TRBV7-2	few	TRBJ2-3	CASIIFGTGGTDTQYF	TGTGCCAGCATCATCTTTGGGACAGGGGGCACAGATACGCAGTATTTT
NA	TRBV10-2	few	TRBJ2-7	CASSLGLYSYEQYF	TGCGCCAGCAGCCTGGGACTCTACTCCTACGAGCAGTACTTC
TRBD1	TRBV29-1	NA	TRBJ1-2	CSVEVVTGGGYTF	TGCAGCGTTGAAGTTGTGACAGGGGGTGGCTACACCTTC
TRBD2	TRBV6-1	NA	TRBJ2-7	CASRSTGEGPGEQYF	TGTGCCAGCAGGTCGACGGGGGAGGGCCCGGGCGAGCAGTACTTC
TRBD1	TRBV9	NA	TRBJ1-2	CASSGGTGGPRGYTF	TGTGCCAGCAGCGGAGGAACAGGGGGGCCGAGGGGCTACACCTTC
NA	TRBV5-1	many	TRBJ2-5	CASSRTLGGFQETQYF	TGCGCCAGCAGCAGGACCCTTGGAGGTTTCCAAGAGACCCAGTACTTC
NA	TRBV27	many	TRBJ1-1	CASRNRPNTEAFF	TGTGCCAGCAGGAACAGGCCGAACACTGAAGCTTTCTTT
NA	TRBV20-1	few	TRBJ2-4	CSARGGGRRNIQYF	TGCAGTGCTAGGGGGGGCGGGAGAAGAAACATTCAGTACTTC
TRBD2	TRBV24-1	few	TRBJ2-3	CATSDPRLAGEGTDTQYF	TGTGCCACCAGTGATCCTCGACTAGCGGGAGAAGGAACAGATACGCAGTATTTT
NA	TRBV12-3/TRBV12-4	NA	TRBJ2-6	CASSFIRAQGANVLTF	TGTGCCAGCAGTTTTATCCGGGCCCAAGGGGCCAACGTCCTGACTTTC
NA	TRBV5-5	NA	TRBJ2-5	CASSLGPGQGAGGTQYF	TGTGCCAGCAGCTTGGGGCCCGGACAGGGCGCGGGGGGGACCCAGTACTTC
NA	TRBV6-5	NA	TRBJ2-7	CASSYSSKGVSEQYF	TGTGCCAGCAGTTACTCGAGTAAGGGGGTAAGCGAGCAGTACTTC
TRBD2	TRBV5-1	many	TRBJ2-4	CASSSGTSSSKNIQYF	TGCGCCAGCAGCTCAGGGACTAGCTCGTCCAAAAACATTCAGTACTTC
NA	TRBV7-1	NA	TRBJ1-5	CASSSRTGPNQPQHF	TGTGCCAGCAGCTCCCGAACAGGGCCCAATCAGCCCCAGCATTTT
TRBD1	TRBV7-9	NA	TRBJ2-3	CASSSPRTGKLTDTQYF	TGTGCCAGCAGCTCACCACGGACAGGGAAACTCACAGATACGCAGTATTTT
NA	TRBV7-2	few	TRBJ1-1	CASSLALNGEAFF	TGTGCCAGCAGCTTAGCGCTGAACGGAGAAGCTTTCTTT
TRBD1	TRBV6-5	NA	TRBJ2-3	CASSYDRASTDTQYF	TGTGCCAGCAGTTACGACAGGGCTAGCACAGATACGCAGTATTTT
NA	TRBV20-1	NA	TRBJ2-7	CSARGYGLAYEQYF	TGCAGTGCTAGAGGATACGGGCTGGCCTACGAGCAGTACTTC
NA	TRBV19	NA	TRBJ2-1	CASTRRVSSYNEQFF	TGTGCCAGTACGAGGAGGGTGAGCTCCTACAATGAGCAGTTCTTC
NA	TRBV12-3/TRBV12-4	NA	TRBJ2-1	CASRSSYNEQFF	TGTGCCAGCAGAAGCTCCTACAATGAGCAGTTCTTC
NA	TRBV20-1	NA	TRBJ2-3	CSAPRVRDTQYF	TGCAGTGCCCCCCGGGTTCGCGATACGCAGTATTTT
NA	TRBV4-2	few	TRBJ2-7	CASSQESRGAGYEQYF	TGTGCCAGCAGCCAAGAATCTAGGGGGGCTGGCTACGAGCAGTACTTC
NA	TRBV7-2	NA	TRBJ2-1	CASSTEGPGRYEQFF	TGTGCCAGCAGCACGGAGGGGCCCGGACGCTATGAGCAGTTCTTC
TRBD1	TRBV5-1	NA	TRBJ1-2	CASSLLRTGRLLYGYTF	TGCGCCAGCAGCTTGCTGAGGACAGGCCGCCTCCTATATGGCTACACCTTC
NA	TRBV7-9	NA	TRBJ2-1	CASSLPYTLGYNEQFF	TGTGCCAGCAGCTTACCGTATACCCTGGGGTACAATGAGCAGTTCTTC
TRBD1	TRBV7-9	NA	TRBJ2-5	CASSPGQGRETQYF	TGTGCCAGCAGCCCCGGACAGGGCAGGGAGACCCAGTACTTC
NA	TRBV28	NA	TRBJ1-1	CASSPRTEAFF	TGTGCCAGCAGCCCTAGGACTGAAGCTTTCTTT
TRBD2	TRBV4-1	few	TRBJ2-7	CASSQVGLAGVREQYF	TGCGCCAGCAGCCAAGTCGGGCTAGCGGGAGTCCGCGAGCAGTACTTC
NA	TRBV5-6	few	TRBJ2-7	CASSLAQGWRYEQYF	TGTGCCAGCAGCTTGGCTCAGGGGTGGAGGTACGAGCAGTACTTC
TRBD1	TRBV19	NA	TRBJ2-3	CASSIWGTGYKTDTQYF	TGTGCCAGTAGTATTTGGGGGACAGGCTATAAAACAGATACGCAGTATTTT